Presented here are 18 T cell receptor beta chains from one specimen sequenced in a study of Graves' ophthalmopathy and Graves' hyperthyroidism. Transcripts of RNA were the source for amplifying TCR beta CDR3 regions. HTBI primers primed a first-round RT-PCR, and a second-round multiplex PCR followed. TCRdb redid the calling of the multiplex PCR reads with MiXCR, one entry per CDR3 protein. The sample gives about 400,000 distinct CDR3 sequences, roughly 18% of which show up once; 1.6% is in the top ten. The sequencing input was peripheral blood. Source of these receptors: a woman between 18 and 29 years old with Graves' ophthalmopathy.

This clonotype came up many times. This chain uses TRBV19 with TRBJ1-1; maybe TRBD1 (5 bases). This CDR3 is 14 amino acids long. V was shortened by 5 bases and J by 3 bases, with 13 bases between the two germline ends. Germline lookup yields CDR1 LNHDA and CDR2 SQIVND (reference sequence). The CDR3 region has the DNA TGTGCCAGTAGTCGACAGACCAGGGACACTGAAGCTTTCTTT. Its protein product is CASSRQTRDTEAFF.

This clonotype has a single count. This chain uses TRBV10-3 with TRBJ1-1; 9 positions agree with TRBD1. Germline V gene sequence: CDR1 ENHRY, CDR2 SYGVKD. This CDR3 has 14 residues. V was pared by 2 bases and J by 4 bases, with 2 bases of the junction left unmatched. The CDR3 bases are TGTGCCATCAGTGAGGGACAGGGGACCACTGAAGCTTTCTTT. It translates to CAISEGQGTTEAFF.

This clonotype came up many times. The V and J genes are TRBV29-1 and TRBJ2-7, with TRBD2 identical over 9 bases. The V gene's germline CDR1 is SQVTM and CDR2 ANQGSEA. V was clipped by 6 bases and J by 2 bases; unmatched bases: 8. This CDR3 has 14 amino acids. The CDR3 is CSVGVLAGTYEQYF. The DNA of the CDR3 is TGCAGCGTGGGGGTACTAGCGGGTACCTACGAGCAGTACTTC.

In this sample, this clonotype turned up many times. The chain links TRBV28 to TRBJ1-5; TRBD1 is a possible D gene (5 bases). Looked up from germline, CDR1 is MDHEN and CDR2 is SYDVKM. Between the trimmed V and J ends, which lost 6 bases and 3 bases, there was a span of 18 bases. The CDR3 spans 16 residues. CDR3 in DNA: TGTGCCAGCAGATACAGAGAAGGGGCCCTCAATCAGCCCCAGCATTTT. This gives the protein CASRYREGALNQPQHF.

This clonotype was detected many times. V gene TRBV6-2 or TRBV6-3 combines with J gene TRBJ2-7, with TRBD1 as a possible D gene (6 bases). V was shortened by 6 bases and J by 3 bases, with 18 bases between the two germline ends. This CDR3 has 15 amino acids. Germline values: CDR1 MNHEY, CDR2 SVGEGT. The CDR3 spells CASSKTGGGHYEQYF. In DNA form, the CDR3 reads TGTGCCAGCAGCAAGACAGGTGGGGGACACTACGAGCAGTACTTC.

At least ten counts were recorded for this clonotype. The genes are TRBV5-1 and TRBJ2-5; TRBD2 agrees at 9 bases. CDR3 length equals 13 residues. Trimming at V came to 4 bases and at J to 4 bases, leaving 2 bases not matched to a gene. Germline V gives CDR1 SGHRS, CDR2 YFSETQ. The DNA for the CDR3 is TGCGCCAGCAGCCCGACTAGCGGAGAGACCCAGTACTTC. It yields the protein CASSPTSGETQYF.

This clonotype was observed at least ten times. The chain carries TRBV11-2 and TRBJ2-5; 7 bases align to TRBD2. V shed 8 bases, J shed 2 bases, and the junction held 5 bases outside the gene matches. CDR1 is SGHAT, CDR2 FQNNGV, per germline. The CDR3 runs to 13 residues. CDR3 in DNA: TGTGCCAGCGGGGAGGGCCGGCAAGAGACCCAGTACTTC. Translating gives CASGEGRQETQYF.

This clonotype has ten or more counts. The chain links TRBV30 to TRBJ1-1, with D possibly being TRBD1 (5 bases). Trimming shortened V by 3 bases and J by 11 bases, and 13 bases separated the two germline ends. The CDR3 sequence is 11 residues long. Germline CDR1 is GTSNPN and CDR2 is SVGIG (reference sequence). In DNA, the CDR3 is TGTGCCTGGAGACCCCCCGGGGGTGCTTTCTTT. This translates into CAWRPPGGAFF. The entire variable domain, with the rest obtained from reference TRBV30 and TRBJ1-1, is as follows: SQTIHQWPATLVQPVGSPLSLECTVEGTSNPNLYWYRQAAGRGLQLLFYSVGIGQISSEVPQNLSASRPQDRQFILSSKKLLLSDSGFYLCAWRPPGGAFFGQGTRLTVV.

This sequence joins TRBV7-2 and TRBJ1-1; D ambiguous. Germline V gene data show CDR1 as SGHTA and CDR2 as FQGNSA. Deletions cut 5 bases from V and 3 bases from J, with 13 bases between. This CDR3 spans 14 amino acids. CDR3 protein: CASSPFGRDTEAFF. CDR3 DNA sequence: TGTGCCAGCAGCCCGTTTGGGCGAGACACTGAAGCTTTCTTT. Full variable domain (outside the CDR3, taken from reference TRBV7-2 and TRBJ1-1): GAGVSQSPSNKVTEKGKDVELRCDPISGHTALYWYRQSLGQGLEFLIYFQGNSAPDKSGLPSDRFSAERTGGSVSTLTIQRTQQEDSAVYLCASSPFGRDTEAFFGQGTRLTVV.

This clonotype has a count of ten or more. J is TRBJ1-1 and V is TRBV4-3; a possible D gene is TRBD1 (5 bases). This CDR3 spans 15 amino acids. V shed 1 base and J shed 1 base, with 10 bases lying between them. Germline V gene data show CDR1 as LGHNA and CDR2 as YSLEER. CDR3 sequence: CASSQALRGNTEAFF. In DNA, the CDR3 is TGCGCCAGCAGCCAAGCCTTGAGGGGGAACACTGAAGCTTTCTTT.

Ten or more counts support this clonotype. The chain carries TRBV18 and TRBJ2-7; 7 bases are a match to TRBD2. Germline lookup yields CDR1 KGHSH and CDR2 LQKENI. The CDR3 extends over 13 amino acids. V gave up 3 bases and J gave up 5 bases; unmatched junction bases: 4. The CDR3 sequence: CASSPGGRDEQYF. The CDR3 region has the DNA TGTGCCAGCTCACCCGGCGGGAGAGACGAGCAGTACTTC. Variable domain in full (rest from reference TRBV18 and TRBJ2-7): NAGVMQNPRHLVRRRGQEARLRCSPMKGHSHVYWYRQLPEEGLKFMVYLQKENIIDESGMPKERFSAEFPKEGPSILRIQQVVRGDSAAYFCASSPGGRDEQYFGPGTRLTVT.

This clonotype appeared many times. The CDR3 reads CAWNGQNTGELFF. CDR3 coding DNA: TGTGCCTGGAACGGACAGAACACCGGGGAGCTGTTTTTT. The chain combines TRBV30 with TRBJ2-2, with D possibly being TRBD1 (5 bases). This CDR3 spans 13 amino acids. V shed 4 bases and J shed 1 base, with 7 bases lying between them. Per the germline V gene, CDR1 is GTSNPN and CDR2 is SVGIG (reference sequence).

There are many counts of this clonotype. V gene TRBV18 combines with J gene TRBJ1-1; 7 nucleotides agree with TRBD1. Germline V lookup: CDR1 KGHSH, CDR2 LQKENI. Trimming removed 3 bases from V and 4 bases from J; junction bases left unmatched: 11. The CDR3 totals 16 residues. In DNA form, the CDR3 reads TGTGCCAGCTCACCTGCCCTGCAAGGGGGCATCACTGAAGCTTTCTTT. Translation: CASSPALQGGITEAFF.

This clonotype was picked up one time. J is TRBJ2-7 and V is TRBV12-3 or TRBV12-4, with TRBD1 matching over 7 bases. The CDR3 runs to 13 residues. The ends lost 6 bases at V and 5 bases at J; junction bases unmatched: 7. CDR3 bases: TGTGCCAGCAGGTACAGGGGTTTGCACGAGCAGTACTTC. It encodes CASRYRGLHEQYF.

Many counts were recorded for this clonotype. The chain employs TRBV9 and TRBJ2-7; 14 bases are shared with TRBD2. With 0 bases clipped from V and 7 bases from J, the junction kept 3 bases outside the gene matches. The CDR3 has 15 amino acids. Germline assignment: CDR1 SGDLS and CDR2 YYNGEE. The CDR3 reads CASSVEGLAGEEQYF. In nucleotides, the CDR3 is TGTGCCAGCAGCGTAGAGGGACTAGCGGGAGAAGAGCAGTACTTC.

This clonotype was detected many times. The chain uses TRBV27 and TRBJ2-5; no reliable D call. Trimming shortened V by 4 bases and J by 3 bases, and 12 bases separated the two germline ends. Per germline, CDR1 MNHEY and CDR2 SMNVEV (reference sequence). This CDR3 spans 14 amino acids. This chain's CDR3 is CASSSQGLEETQYF. As DNA, the CDR3 is TGTGCCAGCAGTTCCCAAGGGCTAGAAGAGACCCAGTACTTC.

The sample holds many counts of this clonotype. The gene calls are TRBV11-2 and TRBJ2-7; the D call may be TRBD1 or TRBD2 (5 bases each). The CDR3 sequence is 19 residues long. CDR1 is SGHAT and CDR2 is FQNNGV in the germline V gene. Trimming pared 0 bases from V and 2 bases from J, leaving 23 bases between. DNA of the CDR3: TGTGCCAGCAGCTTAGACAACCTGCAGGTGGGACGGACCACCTACGAGCAGTACTTC. The encoded protein is CASSLDNLQVGRTTYEQYF.

This clonotype was picked up many times. The chain has TRBV6-2 or TRBV6-3 and TRBJ2-7, with 7 bases aligning to TRBD1. Losses at the gene ends were 4 bases for V and 5 bases for J; bases not matched to a gene: 11. The CDR3 runs to 15 residues. Germline CDR1 is MNHEY and CDR2 is SVGEGT. CDR3 nucleotides: TGTGCCAGCAGTTCCCCGGGACAGCCTGCCCACGAGCAGTACTTC. It translates to CASSSPGQPAHEQYF.